The text below deals with one TCR beta chain. Methods used by the authors: Nucleated cell counts were estimated from reference gene primer amplification. The assay was immunoSEQ multiplex PCR, and TCRdb's table has in-frame clones only and misses some. The V and J calls and the clone size are those of that table, but D and trimming were determined from the DNA. Found here are roughly 190,000 clones, 75% to 85% of them singletons; the top ten hold roughly 6.4%. The sample is drawn from a study of blood T cell repertoires in COVID-19. Overall study: Sites across the United States, Italy and Spain contributed samples from acute and convalescent COVID-19.

From germline, CDR1 is LGHNA and CDR2 YSLEER. The CDR3 extends over 15 amino acids. Deletions cut 0 bases from V and 0 bases from J, with 8 bases between. The rearrangement joins TRBV4-3 to TRBJ1-1; D remains ambiguous. The sequencing input was peripheral blood. The source of this sequence is a man aged 60-69 years with acute or convalescent COVID-19. The CDR3 loop is CASSQEGSVNTEAFF. The CDR3 coding sequence is TGCGCCAGCAGCCAAGAAGGCAGCGTGAACACTGAAGCTTTCTTT.